This T cell receptor (beta chain) comes out of a study of beta chain features in type 1 diabetes. Trimming at V came to 3 bases and at J to 5 bases, leaving 10 bases not matched to a gene. Germline CDR1 and CDR2: SGHDN and FVKESK. This CDR3 is 15 amino acids long. This clone was observed a few times. The antigen is not known. Study-wide findings and caveats: TCRB CDR3 length was moderately but significantly reduced in all four CD4+ subsets of Type 1 diabetes patients. PCR might show a preference for shorter templates, equally across patients and controls.

Expressed TCRB transcripts were sequenced because the entire RNA isolate underwent reverse transcription. Generated by immunoSEQ multiplex PCR, the TCRdb table keeps only in-frame clones and is missing some. This table holds 600,000 or so clones, more than 12% found once. Sorting with CD45RO/CCR7/CD25/CD127/CD95/CD27 yielded naive, central memory, regulatory and stem-like memory CD4+ cells. The receptor comes from a man aged 18-30 years with type 1 diabetes. V usage is TRBV14 and J usage is TRBJ2-7; 7 bases align to TRBD1. Sample: naive CD4+ T cells from blood. CDR3 DNA sequence: TGTGCCAGCAGCCAGCTGGACAGGCAGAATGACGAGCAGTACTTC. It codes for CASSQLDRQNDEQYF.